This T cell receptor (beta chain) was sequenced during a study of beta chain features in type 1 diabetes. There are a few counts of this clone. Deletions cut 1 base from V and 2 bases from J, with 11 bases between. This CDR3 contains 15 residues. Germline assignment: CDR1 LNHNV and CDR2 YYDKDF (reference sequence). cDNA synthesis used the whole RNA isolate, giving expressed TCRB sequences. Here immunoSEQ multiplex PCR was the method, and the copy in TCRdb shows in-frame clones only, minus some. The sample yields approximately 470,000 clones, roughly 30% seen once. The sample was naive CD4+ T cells from blood. The chain employs TRBV15 and TRBJ1-2; D may be TRBD1 (6 bases). This clonotype was sampled from a man in his late teens or twenties in good health. The CDR3 sequence: CATSRAPDRNYGYTF. The CDR3 DNA reads as TGTGCCACCAGCAGAGCGCCCGACAGGAACTATGGCTACACCTTC.